Below, 22 T cell receptor beta chains from the same sample are listed, as sequenced in a study of T cell responses to AZD1222 COVID-19 vaccine. Generated by immunoSEQ multiplex PCR, the TCRdb table keeps only in-frame clones and is missing some. The sample shows roughly 150,000 clones, 80% to 95% of them seen only once. The sequencing used peripheral blood, collected on day 0 of AZD1222 vaccination. The receptors here all came from an adult in good health.

This clone has just one count. This chain joins TRBV28 and TRBJ1-1; a weak D match, TRBD1 (5 bases). Germline V gene sequence: CDR1 MDHEN, CDR2 SYDVKM. The CDR3 loop spans 15 amino acids. With 6 bases removed from V and 1 base from J, the gap between germline ends came to 15 bases. Here the CDR3 DNA reads TGTGCCAGCAGCCCCCCGCGGGGGACGAACACTGAAGCTTTCTTT. Protein product: CASSPPRGTNTEAFF.

CDR3 nucleotide sequence: TGTGCCAGCAGTCGTTCCGAGGCGGGTCCTAATGAAAAACTGTTTTTT. It yields the protein CASSRSEAGPNEKLFF. The J gene is TRBJ1-4, the V gene TRBV28; no definite D call. Germline loops: CDR1 MDHEN, CDR2 SYDVKM. This CDR3 comprises 16 residues. The ends were cut back, 5 bases at V and 3 bases at J, with 16 bases in the middle.

In its sample, this clone was seen once. The rearrangement uses TRBV6-5 and TRBJ2-7; D call uncertain. The CDR3 extends over 14 amino acids. Germline V gives CDR1 MNHEY, CDR2 SVGAGI. Trimming removed 2 bases from V and 2 bases from J, with 10 bases in between. The CDR3 region is CASSYADGAYEQYF. DNA for the CDR3: TGTGCCAGCAGTTACGCGGACGGTGCCTACGAGCAGTACTTC.

The chain uses TRBV5-1 and TRBJ2-3; tentative D call: TRBD2 (5 bases). Germline V gene lookup returns CDR1 SGHRS and CDR2 YFSETQ. Trimming removed 4 bases at V and 0 bases at J, with 15 bases between. This CDR3 is 16 amino acids long. The CDR3 loop is CASSRGIGPSTDTQYF. CDR3 coding DNA: TGCGCCAGCAGCCGGGGTATCGGGCCTAGCACAGATACGCAGTATTTT.

The chain is built from TRBV5-1 and TRBJ2-2; the match to TRBD2 covers 12 bases. From germline, CDR1 is SGHRS and CDR2 YFSETQ. The CDR3 consists of 16 residues. J lost 3 bases, V lost 4 bases, and 4 bases had no gene match. This CDR3 reads CASSGLAGWDTGELFF. CDR3 nucleotide sequence: TGCGCCAGCAGCGGACTAGCGGGATGGGACACCGGGGAGCTGTTTTTT.

The chain carries TRBV2 and TRBJ2-1; 10 nucleotides agree with TRBD1. The CDR3 extends over 15 amino acids. Germline CDR1 reads SNHLY; CDR2 reads FYNNEI. The ends lost 6 bases at V and 2 bases at J; junction bases unmatched: 4. Written as DNA, the CDR3 is TGTGCCAGCAGAGGGACAGGGGCGGCCTACAATGAGCAGTTCTTC. It yields the protein CASRGTGAAYNEQFF.

V gene TRBV3-1 (or the pseudogene TRBV3-2) combines with J gene TRBJ1-2, with D unresolved. The V gene's germline CDR1 is LGHDT and CDR2 YNNKEL (reference sequence). The germline V and J ends were trimmed by 1 base and 6 bases, with 9 bases remaining between them. The CDR3 loop spans 13 amino acids. CDR3 in amino acids: CASSQAGLHGYTF. CDR3 sequence (DNA): TGTGCCAGCAGCCAAGCCGGGCTGCATGGCTACACCTTC.

The chain employs TRBV5-1 and TRBJ2-3; 10 bases are shared with TRBD2. Germline V gene data show CDR1 as SGHRS and CDR2 as YFSETQ. This CDR3 is built from 16 residues. Trimming at V came to 2 bases and at J to 0 bases, leaving 3 bases not matched to a gene. In DNA form, the CDR3 reads TGCGCCAGCAGCTTTCTAGCGGGAGCTAGCACAGATACGCAGTATTTT. It codes for CASSFLAGASTDTQYF.

The V gene is TRBV12-3 or TRBV12-4, the J gene TRBJ2-7; D call uncertain. The V gene lost 4 bases and the J gene lost 2 bases, with 9 bases spanning the gap. The CDR3 loop spans 13 amino acids. CDR3 coding DNA: TGTGCCAGCAGTTCCACGCGCGCCTACGAGCAGTACTTC. This gives the protein CASSSTRAYEQYF.

This chain joins TRBV10-2 and TRBJ2-1; D is tentatively TRBD1 or TRBD2 (5 bases each). Per germline, CDR1 WSHSY and CDR2 SAAADI. This CDR3 is 17 amino acids long. Trimming removed 0 bases from V and 2 bases from J, with 14 bases in between. The CDR3 is CASSESNSWGPYNEQFF. In DNA form, the CDR3 reads TGCGCCAGCAGTGAGTCGAATTCGTGGGGACCCTACAATGAGCAGTTCTTC.

The chain is built from TRBV4-3 and TRBJ1-1; 7 bases match TRBD1. J gave up 1 base and V 4 bases, and 3 bases lay outside the gene matches. The germline gives CDR1 LGHNA, CDR2 YSLEER. CDR3 length: 14 residues. CDR3 DNA: TGCGCCAGCAGCCGAGGGACAGCGAACACTGAAGCTTTCTTT. The encoded protein is CASSRGTANTEAFF.

The chain recombines TRBV7-2 with TRBJ2-5, with TRBD2 as a possible D gene (6 bases). Germline CDR1 reads SGHTA; CDR2 reads FQGNSA. The CDR3 extends over 15 amino acids. Trimming cost V 3 bases and J 2 bases, with 13 bases left between them. The CDR3 spells CASSLVAGRQETQYF. The CDR3 bases are TGTGCCAGCAGCTTGGTGGCGGGGAGGCAAGAGACCCAGTACTTC.

The V gene is TRBV10-3, the J gene TRBJ1-1; no clear D gene. The germline V and J ends were trimmed by 7 bases and 2 bases, with 11 bases remaining between them. Germline loops: CDR1 ENHRY, CDR2 SYGVKD. This CDR3 comprises 13 residues. CDR3 region: CAITRQENTEAFF. In DNA form, the CDR3 reads TGTGCCATCACCCGACAAGAAAACACTGAAGCTTTCTTT.

The chain carries TRBV10-3 and TRBJ1-5, with 7 bases matching TRBD1. Germline V gene data show CDR1 as ENHRY and CDR2 as SYGVKD. The CDR3 loop spans 15 amino acids. V lost 8 bases and J lost 4; bases outside the gene matches: 11. This CDR3 is CAISRETGPNQPQHF. CDR3 DNA: TGTGCCATCTCCAGGGAGACAGGGCCTAATCAGCCCCAGCATTTT.

The chain carries TRBV6-5 and TRBJ2-3; 7 nucleotides align to TRBD1. Losses at the gene ends were 6 bases for V and 4 bases for J; bases not matched to a gene: 7. Germline V gene lookup returns CDR1 MNHEY and CDR2 SVGAGI. This CDR3 comprises 14 residues. The CDR3 nucleotides read TGTGCCAGCAGCCAACAGGGGACCGCAGATACGCAGTATTTT. This encodes CASSQQGTADTQYF.

The chain employs TRBV7-2 and TRBJ2-7; 9 nucleotides align to TRBD2. With V trimmed by 6 bases and J by 6 bases, 9 bases remained unmatched. The germline CDR1 and CDR2 sequences are SGHTA and FQGNSA. This CDR3 region has 14 residues. The CDR3, as DNA: TGTGCCAGCAGAGTAGCGGGAGAAGTCCCCGAGCAGTACTTC. Protein product: CASRVAGEVPEQYF. The variable domain in full, with the rest retrieved from reference TRBV7-2 and TRBJ2-7, is GAGVSQSPSNKVTEKGKDVELRCDPISGHTALYWYRQSLGQGLEFLIYFQGNSAPDKSGLPSDRFSAERTGGSVSTLTIQRTQQEDSAVYLCASRVAGEVPEQYFGPGTRLTVT.

Remarks on this clone: Other DNA sequences from this sample encode an identical CDR3 as well. The J gene is TRBJ2-7, the V gene TRBV7-2, with a weak D call TRBD2 (5 bases). Trimming pared 3 bases from V and 3 bases from J, leaving 9 bases between. The CDR3 has 13 residues. Germline CDR1 reads SGHTA; CDR2 reads FQGNSA. This CDR3 reads CASSLARDYEQYF. The CDR3 DNA follows: TGTGCCAGCAGCTTGGCCCGGGACTACGAGCAGTACTTC.

The chain uses TRBV28 and TRBJ2-7; D is ambiguous. CDR1 is MDHEN, CDR2 SYDVKM, per germline. V was cut by 3 bases and J by 0 bases, with 15 bases left in between. The CDR3 loop spans 16 amino acids. CDR3 sequence: CASSFRGWRSSYEQYF. In nucleotides, the CDR3 is TGTGCCAGCAGTTTCCGTGGTTGGCGGAGCTCCTACGAGCAGTACTTC.

This clone has more than one count but fewer than ten. This chain joins TRBV7-2 and TRBJ1-2; no clear D gene. The CDR3 extends over 14 amino acids. Germline loops: CDR1 SGHTA, CDR2 FQGNSA. The V gene lost 1 base and the J gene lost 1 base, with 7 bases spanning the gap. The DNA for the CDR3 is TGTGCCAGCAGCTTAGATAGGATTAACTATGGCTACACCTTC. Its translation is CASSLDRINYGYTF.

The V call is TRBV10-3, the J call TRBJ1-4; D is perhaps TRBD1 (5 bases). V gave up 3 bases and J gave up 5 bases, with 13 bases separating them. The CDR3 consists of 15 residues. Germline values: CDR1 ENHRY, CDR2 SYGVKD. CDR3 DNA sequence: TGTGCCATCAGTGACGAGGGGAAGTCGAATGAAAAACTGTTTTTT. Translating gives CAISDEGKSNEKLFF.

This clone came up once. The chain has TRBV6-2 or TRBV6-3 and TRBJ1-4; D perhaps matches TRBD1 (5 bases). Looked up from germline, CDR1 is MNHEY and CDR2 is SVGEGT. This CDR3 comprises 15 residues. V lost 5 bases and J 8 bases, leaving 18 bases between the germline ends. Here the CDR3 DNA reads TGTGCCAGCAGTCTGCTGAGGGGAGTAGGGGAAAAACTGTTTTTT. Translated, it gives CASSLLRGVGEKLFF.

V usage is TRBV9 and J usage is TRBJ2-5; D is perhaps TRBD2 (6 bases). CDR1 SGDLS and CDR2 YYNGEE come from the germline V gene. This CDR3 has 13 amino acids. Trimming took 0 bases from V and 5 from J, leaving 8 bases between them. CDR3 amino acids: CASSVAGGETQYF. CDR3 in DNA: TGTGCCAGCAGCGTAGCTGGAGGGGAGACCCAGTACTTC.